This TCR beta chain was observed in a study of T cell responses to AZD1222 COVID-19 vaccine. Overall study context: Second-dose intervals near 4 or 12 weeks were combined.

The CDR3 runs 18 residues. With 4 bases clipped from V and 1 base from J, the junction kept 14 bases outside the gene matches. CDR1 SGHNT and CDR2 YYREEE come from the germline V gene (reference sequence). General study findings and limits: Clonal diversity was possibly underestimated, and white British individuals and females predominated among donors. Repertoire sampling happened only post peak T cell response. The CD4 TCRs associated with vaccination extended across spike and predominated at 160-218 and 743-854.

TCRdb's copy holds only in-frame clones and misses some; the assay was immunoSEQ multiplex PCR. This sample has 100,000 to 150,000 clones, with approximately 88% found just once. On this clone: The target antigen is unknown.

This TCR came from an adult in good health. The gene calls are TRBV5-4 and TRBJ2-3; TRBD2 aligns across 8 bases. The material was peripheral blood, obtained on day 0 of AZD1222 vaccination. The CDR3 is CASSPQRAGAWGTDTQYF. The CDR3 DNA is TGTGCCAGCAGCCCCCAGCGAGCGGGGGCCTGGGGCACAGATACGCAGTATTTT.